This T cell receptor (beta chain) was obtained from a study of CD4 T cells in relation to SARS-CoV-2 and coronaviruses. Study summary: Crossreactive spike epitopes shared across donors were mapped to their HLA restriction.

Uncultured naive and memory CD4+ T cells supplied DNA for deep TCR-beta sequencing. Sequencing was performed with immunoSEQ multiplex PCR; in TCRdb, only in-frame clones are kept and a portion is missing. The table has approximately 50,000 clones, approximately 90% seen once. As regards this clone: As yet, its antigen is unknown.

J gave up 2 bases and V 5 bases, and 3 bases lay outside the gene matches. Germline values: CDR1 MGHRA, CDR2 YSYEKL. This CDR3 has 14 amino acids. Study-wide points: Samples before the pandemic and after infection were not matched within any donor. Compared with monoreactive clones, crossreactive clones showed significantly weaker SARS-CoV-2 expansion.

The rearrangement uses TRBV4-1 and TRBJ1-5; 7 positions agree with TRBD1. The origin of this receptor is an adult with COVID-19. The sample was naive CD4+ T cells from PBMCs. As to subset: naive CD4+ T cells isolated by negative enrichment. This CDR3 is CASSATGGNQPQHF. The CDR3 nucleotides read TGCGCCAGCAGCGCTACAGGGGGCAATCAGCCCCAGCATTTT.